The clone carrying this T cell receptor (beta chain) was recorded many times. This sample is part of a study of early T cells in non-severe SARS-CoV-2 infection. The CDR3 has 12 amino acids. V shed 4 bases and J shed 3 bases, with 7 bases lying between them. CDR1 and CDR2 (germline): SGHVS, FNYEAQ. TCRdb used MiXCR to reprocess the 5' RACE reads, holding one entry per CDR3 protein. Altogether roughly 45,000 distinct CDR3 sequences are present, 12% being singletons, with the ten largest covering about 9.7%. Sequences were obtained from whole blood. The chain couples TRBV7-6 to TRBJ2-7, with D possibly being TRBD1 (5 bases). The origin of this receptor is an adult who was a healthcare worker with PCR-confirmed SARS-CoV-2 infection or an uninfected control (not recorded which). The CDR3: CASSSDNYEQYF. CDR3 coding DNA: TGTGCCAGCAGCTCGGACAACTACGAGCAGTACTTC. Drawing the rest from reference TRBV7-6 and TRBJ2-7, the complete variable domain is GAGVSQSPRYKVTKRGQDVALRCDPISGHVSLYWYRQALGQGPEFLTYFNYEAQQDKSGLPNDRFSAERPEGSISTLTIQRTEQRDSAMYRCASSSDNYEQYFGPGTRLTVT.